This T cell receptor (beta chain) is from a study of blood T cell repertoires in COVID-19. Study background: Acute-phase and convalescent COVID-19 samples originated in the United States, Italy and Spain. Nucleic acid was either cDNA or gDNA, and it came from T cells, B-cell-depleted T cells, or PBMCs.

Using immunoSEQ multiplex PCR, the repertoire was profiled, and TCRdb retains in-frame clones only, with some absent. This sample carries roughly 100,000 clones, 89% of them seen once, and the ten largest clones take roughly 17%. Germline-derived CDR1 and CDR2 are SGHNT and YYREEE (reference sequence). CDR3 length equals 14 residues. V gave up 0 bases and J gave up 7 bases, with 10 bases separating them. The sequence was obtained from a woman at least 80 years old in a cohort sampled during active COVID-19. Sequenced material: peripheral blood. The V gene is TRBV5-4, the J gene TRBJ2-2; D is possibly TRBD2 (5 bases). The CDR3 coding sequence is TGTGCCAGCAGCTTGGCGGAGGTGGGCGGGGAGCTGTTTTTT. As protein: CASSLAEVGGELFF.